This T cell receptor beta chain was documented in a study of early T cells in non-severe SARS-CoV-2 infection (dated by TCRdb to 2020 to 2022). Regarding the study in general: TCR sequencing used bulk RNA from unsorted whole blood, so alpha and beta chains could not be paired. What the study reported, not specific to this receptor: VDJdb matching was skewed toward anti-spike CD8 responses, so virus-specific expansions were likely underestimated and private and CD4 specificities were missed.

Including the terminal cysteine and phenylalanine, the CDR3 comprises 16 residues. This entry keeps only the CDR3 DNA: 48 bases, framed from base 1. CDR1 and CDR2, looked up from the germline V gene, are SGHRS and YFSETQ. V drops 2 bases and J drops 5 bases, leaving 17 bases in between. The method was 5' RACE. Sequencer: NextSeq 500. Unique molecular identifiers were attached to individual cDNA molecules in the TCR library protocol so that sequencing error and PCR bias could be corrected. Both TCR alpha and beta chains were sequenced, and tight co-correlation was observed between alpha and beta sequence abundances in each sample. The authors processed their data as follows. Decombinator V4 was used to annotate TCR sequences for V gene, J gene and CDR3. TCRs were defined as expanded if a significant change between any two time points was detected under a Poisson model with p below 0.0001. TCR abundances were normalised to the total number of TCRs sequenced per sample and expressed as counts per million. TRAV1-2 paired with TRAJ12, TRAJ20 or TRAJ33 defined MAIT TCRs, while TRAV10 paired with TRAJ18 defined iNKT TCRs. VDJdb, accessed 1 November 2021, was searched for CMV, EBV and SARS-CoV-2 annotated TCRs, excluding TCRs annotated for multiple antigens. TCRdb cleaned the public reads at Q25 with fastp, built clones with MiXCR and kept in-frame beta chains. Rows are combined by CDR3 protein, so each entry shows the most common genes and DNA. TCRdb, not the original authors, processed these V and J calls. The sample contains 60,000 to 80,000 distinct CDR3 sequences, 10% to 15% of them found a single time. The ten largest clonotypes hold about 3.9% of the sample.

This clonotype has only a few counts. It lacks a known antigen. Base qualities are not at hand, and no much larger clone is one base apart. This was a case-control study nested in a cohort of healthcare workers in London, UK, who had nasopharyngeal swab PCR tests and blood samples taken every week. Healthcare workers were enrolled in the week of the UK lockdown, from 23 to 31 March 2020, and were followed every week for up to roughly 15 weeks. The sequence is built from TRBV5-1 and TRBJ1-5; too little of a D gene remains to name it. This receptor was taken from an adult who was a healthcare worker with PCR-confirmed SARS-CoV-2 infection or an uninfected control (not recorded which). Sequenced material: whole blood. The bases are TGCGCCAGCAGCTTTGGACCCTTCAGCGGGGATCAGCCCCAGCATTTT. This codes for CASSFGPFSGDQPQHF. Joined to the reference TRBV5-1 and TRBJ1-5 proteins, this CDR3 gives the full variable domain: KAGVTQTPRYLIKTRGQQVTLSCSPISGHRSVSWYQQTPGQGLQFLFEYFSETQRNKGNFPGRFSGRQFSNSRSEMNVSTLELGDSALYLCASSFGPFSGDQPQHFGDGTRLSIL.